This entry is about one T cell receptor beta chain. This clone is a singleton in its sample. What this receptor recognizes is not known. It has no much larger one-base neighbor in the sample; base qualities were not kept. This record belongs to a study of blood T cell repertoires in COVID-19 (dated by TCRdb to 2018 to 2020). At the level of the whole study: Collaborator samples came from the United States, Italy and Spain and covered acute and convalescent phases of COVID-19. The material from the prospective study consisted of cDNA or gDNA derived from T cells, B-cell-depleted T cells, or PBMCs. The dataset comprised deeply sampled blood TCRbeta repertoires from subjects exposed to, actively infected with, or recovered from COVID-19. The repertoires were released in a freely available public database intended as a resource for research on the immune response to SARS-CoV-2. Samples came from the ongoing ImmuneRACE study (first 160 participants) plus 1,254 subjects from 6 global collaborators. Nearly every sample came with metadata listing a de-identified subject ID, COVID-19 status, age in years and sex. Where available, HLA class I and class II types were obtained from metadata supplied by the sample provider rather than from assay-based typing. What the research found in general, with its limitations: How much clinical and demographic metadata was included differed by source and by participant, and the metadata was provided uncurated.

Collaborating institutions collected whole blood in K2EDTA tubes following their own protocols. For TCRbeta analysis, collaborator samples were shipped as frozen whole blood, as isolated PBMCs, or as DNA extracted from either sample type. For CDR1 and CDR2, the germline V gene lists SGDLS and YYNGEE. The CDR3 has 16 amino acids, counting the end cysteine and phenylalanine. Only CDR3 DNA remains: 48 bases, in frame from the first base. V and J lose 4 bases and 4 bases, and a span of 20 bases separates them. The immunoSEQ Assay, a bias-controlled multiplex PCR, was used to amplify TCRbeta CDR3 regions from genomic DNA. In the paper's pipeline: The number of nucleated cells in each sample was estimated by amplification of reference gene primers within the assay. To quantify the absolute abundance of each unique TCRbeta CDR3 rearrangement, sequence reads were collapsed and filtered. Productive Simpson clonality was computed per sample as the square root of Simpson's diversity index over productive rearrangements. Here the immuneACCESS table is served through TCRdb, limited to in-frame sequences with V and J called. Missing clones are a known gap in these copies; in checked studies unresolved V genes cover under half, and the rest lacks a known reason. V and J calls and clone size are as listed in that table; D and trimming were resolved from the DNA. The sample table contains some 190,000 clones; only one count was recorded for around 82% of them. The biggest ten clones account for over 9.5% of the sample.

Sequenced material: peripheral blood. This receptor was identified in an elderly woman with active or convalescent COVID-19. In this chain, TRBV9 is recombined with TRBJ1-1; perhaps TRBD1 is the D gene, with 6 bases matching. The DNA reads TGTGCCAGCAGCTCCGCACACCCAGGGGTTGGCACTGAAGCTTTCTTT. Its protein is CASSSAHPGVGTEAFF. The entire variable domain, with the stretches around the CDR3 drawn from the reference TRBV9 and TRBJ1-1 proteins, is DSGVTQTPKHLITATGQRVTLRCSPRSGDLSVYWYQQSLDQGLQFLIQYYNGEERAKGNILERFSAQQFPDLHSELNLSSLELGDSALYFCASSSAHPGVGTEAFFGQGTRLTVV.